These 23 T cell receptor beta chains share one sample of origin, sequenced in a study of T cell responses to AZD1222 COVID-19 vaccine. Produced via immunoSEQ multiplex PCR; TCRdb's table is partial and in-frame only. The repertoire holds tens of thousands of clones, with roughly 89% as singletons. The material was peripheral blood, obtained on day 0 of AZD1222 vaccination. The receptor set was obtained from an adult in good health.

The sample holds a few counts of this clone. The CDR3 bases are TGCGCCAGCAGCTTAGGGGAACAGCAGTACTTC. Protein product: CASSLGEQQYF. The V and J genes are TRBV5-1 and TRBJ2-7; D might be TRBD1 (5 bases). The V gene lost 2 bases and the J gene lost 8 bases, with 8 bases spanning the gap. Germline-derived CDR1 and CDR2 are SGHRS and YFSETQ. This CDR3 comprises 11 residues.

The chain couples TRBV12-3 or TRBV12-4 to TRBJ2-1; D is possibly TRBD2 (5 bases). The CDR3 has 13 amino acids. Trimming took 4 bases from V and 6 from J, leaving 10 bases between them. In DNA, the CDR3 is TGTGCCAGCAGTTCTAGAGCGGTCAATGAGCAGTTCTTC. Translation: CASSSRAVNEQFF.

This clone was seen a handful of times. The rearrangement links TRBV7-3 to TRBJ2-2; no definite D call. The CDR3 runs 12 residues. V lost 2 bases to trimming and J lost 6 bases, with 4 bases between them. Per the germline V gene, CDR1 is SGHTA and CDR2 is FQGTGA. As DNA, the CDR3 is TGTGCCAGCAGCTTACCGGCCGGGGAGCTGTTTTTT. Translated: CASSLPAGELFF.

CDR3 residues: CASTWDRAARGEQYF. CDR3 in DNA: TGTGCCAGCACTTGGGATAGGGCAGCGAGAGGCGAGCAGTACTTC. V is TRBV6-5 and J is TRBJ2-7; D gene unclear. The CDR3 extends over 15 amino acids. V was clipped by 7 bases and J by 6 bases, with 22 bases between them. Germline V gene lookup returns CDR1 MNHEY and CDR2 SVGAGI.

The J gene is TRBJ2-1, the V gene TRBV5-1; 8 bases match TRBD2. Germline CDR1 reads SGHRS; CDR2 reads YFSETQ. The ends lost 4 bases at V and 10 bases at J; junction bases unmatched: 10. This CDR3 spans 14 amino acids. The CDR3: CASSTTSGTWEQFF. The CDR3 DNA sequence: TGCGCCAGCAGCACTACTAGCGGCACATGGGAGCAGTTCTTC.

This clone was observed once. The chain employs TRBV11-2 and TRBJ2-7; TRBD2 is a possible D gene (6 bases). This CDR3 is 15 amino acids long. The ends were cut back, 3 bases at V and 5 bases at J, with 17 bases in the middle. The germline gives CDR1 SGHAT, CDR2 FQNNGV. The CDR3 here is CASSFLPGALDEQYF. Written as DNA, the CDR3 is TGTGCCAGCAGCTTTTTACCGGGAGCGCTGGACGAGCAGTACTTC. The variable domain in full, completed from reference TRBV11-2 and TRBJ2-7, reads EAGVAQSPRYKIIEKRQSVAFWCNPISGHATLYWYQQILGQGPKLLIQFQNNGVVDDSQLPKDRFSAERLKGVDSTLKIQPAKLEDSAVYLCASSFLPGALDEQYFGPGTRLTVT.

V usage is TRBV28 and J usage is TRBJ1-5; D not resolved. This CDR3 is built from 13 residues. V was shortened by 2 bases and J by 4 bases, with 6 bases between the two germline ends. Per the germline V gene, CDR1 is MDHEN and CDR2 is SYDVKM. DNA for the CDR3: TGTGCCAGCAGTTTAAGAAGAAATCAGCCCCAGCATTTT. Its translation is CASSLRRNQPQHF.

J is TRBJ2-1 and V is TRBV6-5; 8 bases map to TRBD2. Germline V CDR1 and CDR2: MNHEY, SVGAGI. The CDR3 is 15 amino acids. Unmatched junction bases numbered 4, after V lost 6 bases and J lost 0 bases. For the CDR3, the DNA is TGTGCCAGCAGCCTTAGCGGGACCTCCTACAATGAGCAGTTCTTC. Amino acids: CASSLSGTSYNEQFF.

A few counts support this clone. V usage is TRBV28 and J usage is TRBJ1-2; possibly TRBD1 for D (6 bases). V lost 6 bases to trimming and J lost 0 bases, with 23 bases between them. The V gene's germline CDR1 is MDHEN and CDR2 SYDVKM. CDR3 length: 18 amino acids. The CDR3 reads CASSSVRQPWTANYGYTF. The CDR3 nucleotides read TGTGCCAGCAGCTCGGTTAGGCAACCTTGGACAGCTAACTATGGCTACACCTTC.

This chain joins TRBV7-9 and TRBJ1-1, with D uncertain. Trimming removed 2 bases at V and 6 bases at J, with 10 bases between. The CDR3 loop spans 13 amino acids. Germline V gene data show CDR1 as SEHNR and CDR2 as FQNEAQ (reference sequence). The CDR3 sequence: CASSLWGSAEAFF. The DNA of the CDR3 is TGTGCCAGCAGCTTATGGGGTTCTGCTGAAGCTTTCTTT.

The chain carries TRBV6-5 and TRBJ2-2; unclear D gene. This CDR3 is 13 amino acids long. The germline V and J ends were trimmed by 6 bases and 2 bases, with 7 bases remaining between them. Per the germline V gene, CDR1 is MNHEY and CDR2 is SVGAGI. The CDR3 loop reads CASRPTNTGELFF. The CDR3 DNA sequence: TGTGCCAGCAGACCCACCAACACCGGGGAGCTGTTTTTT.

The chain uses TRBV7-9 and TRBJ1-1, with D perhaps matching TRBD1 (6 bases). This CDR3 comprises 13 residues. Deletions cut 1 base from V and 7 bases from J, with 10 bases between. CDR1 is SEHNR and CDR2 is FQNEAQ in the germline V gene (reference sequence). The DNA of the CDR3 is TGTGCCAGCAGCTTAGTGGGGGGCGGTGAAGCTTTCTTT. Protein product: CASSLVGGGEAFF. Filled out from reference TRBV7-9 and TRBJ1-1, the complete variable domain reads DTGVSQNPRHKITKRGQNVTFRCDPISEHNRLYWYRQTLGQGPEFLTYFQNEAQLEKSRLLSDRFSAERPKGSFSTLEIQRTEQGDSAMYLCASSLVGGGEAFFGQGTRLTVV.

This sequence joins TRBV19 and TRBJ2-3; a possible D gene is TRBD2 (5 bases). The CDR3 sequence is 15 residues long. V lost 1 base, J lost 1 base, and 9 bases lay in between. Germline CDR1 and CDR2: LNHDA and SQIVND (reference sequence). This chain's CDR3 is CASSIAPGGTDTQYF. CDR3 coding DNA: TGTGCCAGTAGTATAGCCCCCGGGGGCACAGATACGCAGTATTTT.

The rearrangement uses TRBV7-2 and TRBJ2-7; 9 bases are a match to TRBD1. V shed 5 bases, J shed 2 bases, and the junction held 7 bases outside the gene matches. The CDR3 loop spans 15 amino acids. CDR1 is SGHTA, CDR2 FQGNSA, per germline. CDR3 DNA sequence: TGTGCCAGCAGCCAACAGGGGACAGGGCCCTACGAGCAGTACTTC. It specifies CASSQQGTGPYEQYF.

The chain recombines TRBV4-1 with TRBJ1-5; D might be TRBD1 (6 bases). Germline V gives CDR1 MGHRA, CDR2 YSYEKL. This CDR3 has 14 residues. V was cut by 8 bases and J by 2 bases, with 13 bases left in between. The CDR3 nucleotides read TGCGCCAGCGGTATACAGGGCGGCAATCAGCCCCAGCATTTT. As protein: CASGIQGGNQPQHF.

J is TRBJ1-1 and V is TRBV9; D is possibly TRBD1 (5 bases). Deletions cut 3 bases from V and 4 bases from J, with 10 bases between. This CDR3 has 13 amino acids. Germline V lookup: CDR1 SGDLS, CDR2 YYNGEE. The CDR3 here is CASSEGMGTEAFF. CDR3 nucleotide sequence: TGTGCCAGCAGCGAGGGGATGGGCACTGAAGCTTTCTTT.

The chain joins TRBV9 to TRBJ2-1; perhaps TRBD1 as D (6 bases). The V gene's germline CDR1 is SGDLS and CDR2 YYNGEE. The CDR3 runs to 15 residues. The V gene lost 0 bases and the J gene lost 7 bases, with 14 bases spanning the gap. The CDR3 nucleotides read TGTGCCAGCAGCGTAGGGGGACACTCAGGGAATGAGCAGTTCTTC. Its translation is CASSVGGHSGNEQFF.

The gene calls are TRBV7-9 and TRBJ1-4; 9 nucleotides agree with TRBD1. The germline V gene encodes CDR1 SEHNR and CDR2 FQNEAQ (reference sequence). The CDR3 spans 16 residues. V shed 4 bases and J 3 bases; nucleotides not matched to a gene: 6. CDR3 DNA sequence: TGTGCCAGCAGCTCCCGGACAGGGGTAGCTAATGAAAAACTGTTTTTT. Amino acid sequence: CASSSRTGVANEKLFF.

V gene TRBV11-2 combines with J gene TRBJ1-4, with TRBD1 as a possible D gene (5 bases). The V gene lost 2 bases and the J gene lost 5 bases, with 12 bases spanning the gap. CDR1 is SGHAT and CDR2 is FQNNGV in the germline V gene. The CDR3 is made up of 15 amino acids. The CDR3 spells CASSLRGAVNEKLFF. The CDR3 region has the DNA TGTGCCAGCAGCTTAAGAGGGGCGGTCAATGAAAAACTGTTTTTT.

The chain couples TRBV27 to TRBJ1-1; D call uncertain. Trimming pared 6 bases from V and 8 bases from J, leaving 19 bases between. Germline lookup yields CDR1 MNHEY and CDR2 SMNVEV (reference sequence). The length of the CDR3 is 14 residues. In nucleotides, the CDR3 is TGTGCCAGCAGGTCGGACCCAAGATCACCCGAAGCTTTCTTT. This sequence encodes CASRSDPRSPEAFF.

The gene calls are TRBV4-1 and TRBJ2-7; D uncertain. Trimming removed 3 bases from V and 3 bases from J, with 18 bases in between. Germline loops: CDR1 MGHRA, CDR2 YSYEKL. The CDR3 sequence is 16 residues long. The CDR3 nucleotides are TGCGCCAGCAGCCAGACTGCATTGGGGTTTAGCTACGAGCAGTACTTC. This codes for CASSQTALGFSYEQYF.

This clone was recorded once. The V call is TRBV28, the J call TRBJ2-7; D perhaps matches TRBD1 (6 bases). Germline CDR1 and CDR2: MDHEN and SYDVKM. The length of the CDR3 is 14 residues. V gave up 4 bases and J gave up 6 bases, with 16 bases separating them. The CDR3 loop is CASSSPGTPREQYF. CDR3 DNA sequence: TGTGCCAGCAGTTCCCCTGGGACACCCCGCGAGCAGTACTTC.

This clone occurred once. The chain couples TRBV7-3 to TRBJ2-1, with 7 bases aligning to TRBD1. V was clipped by 1 base and J by 1 base; unmatched bases: 4. CDR3 length: 16 residues. CDR1 is SGHTA, CDR2 FQGTGA, per germline. CDR3 loop: CASSLSRQGSYNEQFF. The CDR3 DNA sequence: TGTGCCAGCAGCTTAAGTCGACAGGGTTCCTACAATGAGCAGTTCTTC.